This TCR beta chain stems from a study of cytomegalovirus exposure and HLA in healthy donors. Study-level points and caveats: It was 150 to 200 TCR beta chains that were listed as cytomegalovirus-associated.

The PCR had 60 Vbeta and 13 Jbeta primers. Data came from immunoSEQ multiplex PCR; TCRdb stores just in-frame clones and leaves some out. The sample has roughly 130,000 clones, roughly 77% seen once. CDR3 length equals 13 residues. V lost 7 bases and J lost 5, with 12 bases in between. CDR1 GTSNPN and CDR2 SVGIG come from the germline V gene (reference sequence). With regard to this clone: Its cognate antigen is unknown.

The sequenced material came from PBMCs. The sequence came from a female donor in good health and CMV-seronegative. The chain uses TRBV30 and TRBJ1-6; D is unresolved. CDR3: CASQGRDNSPLHF. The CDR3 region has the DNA TGTGCCTCCCAAGGGCGGGATAATTCACCCCTCCACTTT. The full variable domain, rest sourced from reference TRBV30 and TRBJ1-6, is SQTIHQWPATLVQPVGSPLSLECTVEGTSNPNLYWYRQAAGRGLQLLFYSVGIGQISSEVPQNLSASRPQDRQFILSSKKLLLSDSGFYLCASQGRDNSPLHFGNGTRLTVT.